This entry lists 24 T cell receptor beta chains sequenced from one sample in a study of blood T cell repertoires in COVID-19. Sequencing was performed with immunoSEQ multiplex PCR; in TCRdb, only in-frame clones are kept and a portion is missing. The sample has some 260,000 clones; 70% to 90% are singletons. The sample comprised peripheral blood. The origin of the receptors is a man of 80 years or more with acute or convalescent COVID-19.

CDR3 in amino acids: CASRPGQAYNEQFF. The CDR3, as DNA: TGTGCCAGCAGACCGGGACAGGCCTACAATGAGCAGTTCTTC. The V call is TRBV6-6, the J call TRBJ2-1; 8 nucleotides align to TRBD1. The CDR3 runs to 14 residues. Germline trimming cut 6 bases from V and 2 bases from J; bases unmatched to any gene: 3. Per germline, CDR1 MNHNY and CDR2 SVGAGI (reference sequence).

This rearrangement joins TRBV7-9 to TRBJ2-3; weak D call: TRBD2 (5 bases). The CDR3 contains 15 residues. CDR1 SEHNR and CDR2 FQNEAQ come from the germline V gene (reference sequence). Trimming took off 5 bases at V and 3 bases at J, with 15 bases between the two ends. CDR3 coding DNA: TGTGCCAGCAGCACCCGACTTGAGGGTACAGATACGCAGTATTTT. It translates to CASSTRLEGTDTQYF.

The genes are TRBV6-5 and TRBJ1-1; TRBD1 aligns across 8 bases. The length of the CDR3 is 14 residues. In germline, CDR1 is MNHEY, CDR2 SVGAGI. J was trimmed by 6 bases and V by 5 bases; bases with no gene match: 8. CDR3: CASSKDRVSPEAFF. CDR3 nucleotide sequence: TGTGCCAGCAGTAAGGACAGGGTGAGCCCTGAAGCTTTCTTT.

The chain couples TRBV19 to TRBJ2-2; D might be TRBD2 (6 bases). Germline V lookup: CDR1 LNHDA, CDR2 SQIVND (reference sequence). The CDR3 is 13 residues long. Trimming shortened V by 8 bases and J by 3 bases, and 10 bases separated the two germline ends. CDR3 loop: CASGRSYTGELFF. In nucleotides, the CDR3 is TGTGCCAGTGGGAGGTCTTACACCGGGGAGCTGTTTTTT.

The table lists this clone with a few counts. The V call is TRBV5-6, the J call TRBJ1-6; 9 bases agree with TRBD1. Germline values: CDR1 SGHDT, CDR2 YYEEEE. The CDR3 sequence is 16 residues long. Germline trimming cut 2 bases from V and 8 bases from J; bases unmatched to any gene: 8. Here the CDR3 DNA reads TGTGCCAGCAGCTTCGGGACAGGGAATGAAGATTCACCCCTCCACTTT. Residues: CASSFGTGNEDSPLHF.

V is TRBV27 and J is TRBJ1-5; 7 nucleotides line up with TRBD1. J was trimmed by 7 bases and V by 6 bases; bases with no gene match: 6. Germline assignment: CDR1 MNHEY and CDR2 SMNVEV (reference sequence). There are 13 residues in the CDR3. This CDR3 reads CASSYRGGQPQHF. CDR3 in DNA: TGTGCCAGCAGCTACAGGGGCGGGCAGCCCCAGCATTTT.

A few counts support this clone. The CDR3 here is CASSPGQNTGELFF. The CDR3 DNA sequence: TGCGCCAGCAGCCCGGGACAGAACACCGGGGAGCTGTTTTTT. The rearrangement uses TRBV5-1 and TRBJ2-2, with a possible D match to TRBD1 (6 bases). In germline, CDR1 is SGHRS, CDR2 YFSETQ. The CDR3 covers 14 residues. Trimming removed 4 bases at V and 1 base at J, with 8 bases between.

V is TRBV7-2 and J is TRBJ2-5, with 11 bases aligning to TRBD2. CDR1 is SGHTA and CDR2 is FQGNSA in the germline V gene. The junction had 7 bases not matched to a gene; V was cut back by 0 bases and J by 1 base. The CDR3 contains 18 residues. The CDR3 nucleotides are TGTGCCAGCAGCTTAGCGTTAGTAGCGGGAGGGCTCCAAGAGACCCAGTACTTC. The encoded protein is CASSLALVAGGLQETQYF.

This chain joins TRBV6-5 and TRBJ1-4; 9 nucleotides align to TRBD1. With 6 bases clipped from V and 7 bases from J, the junction kept 9 bases outside the gene matches. CDR1 is MNHEY, CDR2 SVGAGI, per germline. There are 15 residues in the CDR3. CDR3 sequence (DNA): TGTGCCAGCAGCGCCGACAGGGGGTTTTTTGAAAAACTGTTTTTT. Translating gives CASSADRGFFEKLFF.

The gene calls are TRBV7-9 and TRBJ2-2, with 7 bases lining up with TRBD2. J lost 3 bases, V lost 3 bases, and 4 bases had no gene match. CDR3 size: 15 residues. Germline V gene sequence: CDR1 SEHNR, CDR2 FQNEAQ (reference sequence). Here the CDR3 DNA reads TGTGCCAGCAGCTTCTGGGCGGGAGACACCGGGGAGCTGTTTTTT. Encoded protein: CASSFWAGDTGELFF.

This clone was counted a single time. The J gene is TRBJ1-2, the V gene TRBV12-3 or TRBV12-4; no firm D call. V lost 2 bases and J lost 1, with 5 bases in between. The CDR3 totals 13 residues. The CDR3 spells CASSLNSNYGYTF. Here the CDR3 DNA reads TGTGCCAGCAGTTTAAACAGTAACTATGGCTACACCTTC.

This clone was detected only a few times. J is TRBJ2-3 and V is TRBV5-5, with TRBD1 identical over 12 bases. Looked up from germline, CDR1 is SGHKS and CDR2 is YYEKEE (reference sequence). The V gene end was trimmed by 4 bases and the J gene end by 4 bases; junction bases not matched to a gene: 7. The CDR3 is 16 amino acids. The CDR3 region is CASSTSGTGGADTQYF. The CDR3 nucleotides are TGTGCCAGCAGCACCTCCGGGACAGGGGGCGCAGATACGCAGTATTTT. Supplemented by reference TRBV5-5 and TRBJ2-3, the full variable domain reads DAGVTQSPTHLIKTRGQQVTLRCSPISGHKSVSWYQQVLGQGPQFIFQYYEKEERGRGNFPDRFSARQFPNYSSELNVNALLLGDSALYLCASSTSGTGGADTQYFGPGTRLTVL.

This clone was counted once. J is TRBJ1-1 and V is TRBV6-5, with 8 positions matching TRBD1. The germline V gene has CDR1 MNHEY and CDR2 SVGAGI. The CDR3 runs to 13 residues. After removal of 4 bases from V and 3 bases from J, the junction contained 1 base not matched to a gene. CDR3 DNA sequence: TGTGCCAGCAGTTCACAGGGGGACACTGAAGCTTTCTTT. Encoded protein: CASSSQGDTEAFF.

As regards this clone: This sample includes further DNA sequences coding for the same CDR3. The chain carries TRBV12-3 or TRBV12-4 and TRBJ1-5; TRBD1 aligns across 7 bases. The CDR3 loop spans 13 amino acids. Unmatched junction bases numbered 4, after V lost 6 bases and J lost 5 bases. The CDR3 DNA reads TGTGCCAGCAGCCTACAGGGGCATCAGCCCCAGCATTTT. This codes for CASSLQGHQPQHF.

This clone was seen only once. The rearrangement links TRBV10-2 to TRBJ2-1; 9 bases align to TRBD2. The CDR3 is 12 amino acids. Germline-derived CDR1 and CDR2 are WSHSY and SAAADI. The V gene end was trimmed by 6 bases and the J gene end by 15 bases; junction bases not matched to a gene: 9. The chain's CDR3 is CASRSTGTSTFF. The CDR3 DNA is TGCGCCAGCAGATCAACCGGGACTAGCACGTTCTTC.

The gene calls are TRBV24-1 and TRBJ1-5; 10 bases align to TRBD1. The V gene's germline CDR1 is KGHDR and CDR2 SFDVKD. V was pared by 4 bases and J by 6 bases, with 8 bases of the junction left unmatched. The CDR3 loop spans 16 amino acids. Written as DNA, the CDR3 is TGTGCCACCAGTGAGTCTGACAGGGGGCGAGGTCAGCCCCAGCATTTT. Residues: CATSESDRGRGQPQHF.

The CDR3 DNA reads as TGTGCCAGCAGTGATCCGAGGGGGATTGAAAAACTGTTTTTT. Its translation is CASSDPRGIEKLFF. The chain couples TRBV25-1 to TRBJ1-4; possible D gene TRBD1, 6 bases. The V gene's germline CDR1 is MGHDK and CDR2 SYGVNS. V was clipped by 3 bases and J by 7 bases, with 12 bases between them. The CDR3 is made up of 14 amino acids.

The genes are TRBV5-4 and TRBJ1-1; D is possibly TRBD1 (5 bases). The length of the CDR3 is 12 residues. Germline-derived CDR1 and CDR2 are SGHNT and YYREEE (reference sequence). The V gene lost 2 bases and the J gene lost 11 bases, with 13 bases spanning the gap. CDR3 in DNA: TGTGCCAGCAGCTTTCATGGGAGGGACGCTTTCTTT. Translation gives CASSFHGRDAFF.

V usage is TRBV3-1 (or the pseudogene TRBV3-2) and J usage is TRBJ1-5; D possibly corresponds to TRBD1 (5 bases). Per the germline V gene, CDR1 is LGHDT and CDR2 is YNNKEL (reference sequence). Trimming removed 1 base at V and 2 bases at J, with 9 bases between. CDR3 length: 15 amino acids. The CDR3 DNA reads as TGTGCCAGCAGCCAAGGGGGGGGAGGCAATCAGCCCCAGCATTTT. Translated, it gives CASSQGGGGNQPQHF.

The gene calls are TRBV28 and TRBJ1-3; D uncertain. The length of the CDR3 is 18 residues. The V end was cut by 5 bases, the J end by 3 bases, with 23 bases between. Germline-derived CDR1 and CDR2 are MDHEN and SYDVKM. CDR3 DNA: TGTGCCAGCAGTATTGCCGCCCGGTCGGGGAGGCGTGGAAACACCATATATTTT. Amino acids: CASSIAARSGRRGNTIYF.

The CDR3 DNA sequence: TGTGCCAGCAGTTTCAGGGGGCCTTCGTTGGACGAGCAGTACTTC. The encoded protein is CASSFRGPSLDEQYF. This rearrangement joins TRBV2 to TRBJ2-7; 8 bases match TRBD1. From germline, CDR1 is SNHLY and CDR2 FYNNEI. V was pared by 5 bases and J by 5 bases, with 11 bases of the junction left unmatched. This CDR3 contains 15 residues.

V usage is TRBV6-5 and J usage is TRBJ1-1; D is perhaps TRBD1 (5 bases). Trimming left V 3 bases short and J 0 bases short, with 8 bases between. The germline CDR1 and CDR2 sequences are MNHEY and SVGAGI. This CDR3 region has 14 residues. CDR3 residues: CASSYQGLNTEAFF. DNA for the CDR3: TGTGCCAGCAGTTATCAGGGCCTGAACACTGAAGCTTTCTTT.

This chain connects TRBV6-5 to TRBJ1-1; D gene ambiguous. V shed 2 bases and J shed 0 bases, with 10 bases lying between them. This CDR3 has 15 residues. Germline V lookup: CDR1 MNHEY, CDR2 SVGAGI. The CDR3 region is CASSYVAVMNTEAFF. DNA for the CDR3: TGTGCCAGCAGTTACGTCGCAGTTATGAACACTGAAGCTTTCTTT.

J is TRBJ2-2 and V is TRBV3-1 (or the pseudogene TRBV3-2), with 7 bases fitting TRBD2. J gave up 5 bases and V 10 bases, and 7 bases lay outside the gene matches. Germline V lookup: CDR1 LGHDT, CDR2 YNNKEL (reference sequence). The CDR3 contains 13 residues. DNA for the CDR3: TGTGCCACAGCGGGAAAGGGGACCGGGGAGCTGTTTTTT. Residues: CATAGKGTGELFF.